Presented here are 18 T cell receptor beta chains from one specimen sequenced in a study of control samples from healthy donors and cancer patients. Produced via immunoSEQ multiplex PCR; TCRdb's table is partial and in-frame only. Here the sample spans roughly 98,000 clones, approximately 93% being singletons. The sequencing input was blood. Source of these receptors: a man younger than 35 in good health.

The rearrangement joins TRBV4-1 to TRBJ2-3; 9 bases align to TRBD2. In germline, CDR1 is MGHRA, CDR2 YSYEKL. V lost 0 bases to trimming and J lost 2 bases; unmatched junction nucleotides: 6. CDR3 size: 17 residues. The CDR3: CASSQDRLAGTTDTQYF. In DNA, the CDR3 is TGCGCCAGCAGCCAAGATAGGCTAGCGGGGACCACAGATACGCAGTATTTT.

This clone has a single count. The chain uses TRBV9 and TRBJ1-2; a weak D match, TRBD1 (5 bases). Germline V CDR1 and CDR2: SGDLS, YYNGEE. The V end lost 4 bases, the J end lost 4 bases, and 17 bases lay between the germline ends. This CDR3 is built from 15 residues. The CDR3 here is CASSPTGGYVYGYTF. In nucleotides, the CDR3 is TGTGCCAGCAGCCCGACCGGGGGTTATGTCTATGGCTACACCTTC.

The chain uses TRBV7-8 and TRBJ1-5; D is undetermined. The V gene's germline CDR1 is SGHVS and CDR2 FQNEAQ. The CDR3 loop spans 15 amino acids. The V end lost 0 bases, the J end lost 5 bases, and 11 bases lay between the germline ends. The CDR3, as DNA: TGTGCCAGCAGCTTAGCACTTGGCGGGGATCAGCCCCAGCATTTT. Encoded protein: CASSLALGGDQPQHF.

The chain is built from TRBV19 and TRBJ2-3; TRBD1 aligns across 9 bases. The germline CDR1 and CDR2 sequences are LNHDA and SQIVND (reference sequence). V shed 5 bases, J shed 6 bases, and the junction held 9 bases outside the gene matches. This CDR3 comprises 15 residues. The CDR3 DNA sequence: TGTGCCAGTAGTCCCCTCCCGGGACAGGGCGATACGCAGTATTTT. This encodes CASSPLPGQGDTQYF.

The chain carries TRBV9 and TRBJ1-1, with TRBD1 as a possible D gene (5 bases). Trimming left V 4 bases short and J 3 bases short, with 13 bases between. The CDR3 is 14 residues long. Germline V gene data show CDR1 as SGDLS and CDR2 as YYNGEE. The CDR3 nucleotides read TGTGCCAGCAGCCCCAGCGGGGGGTACACTGAAGCTTTCTTT. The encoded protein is CASSPSGGYTEAFF.

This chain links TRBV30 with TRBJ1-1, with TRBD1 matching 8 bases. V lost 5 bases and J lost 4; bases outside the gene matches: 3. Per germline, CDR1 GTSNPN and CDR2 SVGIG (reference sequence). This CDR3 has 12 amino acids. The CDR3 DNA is TGTGCCTGGTCAGGGGGCATCACTGAAGCTTTCTTT. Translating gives CAWSGGITEAFF.

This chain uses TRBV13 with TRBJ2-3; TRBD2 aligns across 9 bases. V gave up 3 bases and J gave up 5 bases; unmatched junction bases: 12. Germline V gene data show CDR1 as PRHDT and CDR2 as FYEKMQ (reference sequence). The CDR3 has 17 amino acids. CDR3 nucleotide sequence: TGTGCCAGCAGCTTTACCCCTCCAGCGGGAGGTGGAGATACGCAGTATTTT. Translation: CASSFTPPAGGGDTQYF.

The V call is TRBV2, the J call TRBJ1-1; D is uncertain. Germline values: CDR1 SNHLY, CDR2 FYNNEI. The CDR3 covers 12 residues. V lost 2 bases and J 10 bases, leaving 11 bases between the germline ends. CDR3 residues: CASSETQDRAFF. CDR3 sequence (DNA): TGTGCCAGCAGTGAAACCCAGGATCGAGCTTTCTTT.

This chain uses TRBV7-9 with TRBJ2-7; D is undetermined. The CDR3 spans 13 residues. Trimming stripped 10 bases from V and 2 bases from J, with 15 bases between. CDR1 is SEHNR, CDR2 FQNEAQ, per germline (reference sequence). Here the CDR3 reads CATFYLAPYEQYF. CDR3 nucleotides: TGTGCCACCTTTTACCTTGCCCCCTACGAGCAGTACTTC.

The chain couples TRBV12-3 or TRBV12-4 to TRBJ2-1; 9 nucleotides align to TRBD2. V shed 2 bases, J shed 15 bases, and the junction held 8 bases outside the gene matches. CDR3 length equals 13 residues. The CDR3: CASSLFRRTSAFF. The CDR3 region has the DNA TGTGCCAGCAGTTTATTCCGGAGGACTAGCGCGTTCTTC.

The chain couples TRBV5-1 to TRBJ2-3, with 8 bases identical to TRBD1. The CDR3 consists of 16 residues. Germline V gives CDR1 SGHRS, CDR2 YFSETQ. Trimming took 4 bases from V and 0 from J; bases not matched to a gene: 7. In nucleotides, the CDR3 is TGCGCCAGCAGCGCCCAGGGGGCGGTGAGCACAGATACGCAGTATTTT. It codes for CASSAQGAVSTDTQYF.

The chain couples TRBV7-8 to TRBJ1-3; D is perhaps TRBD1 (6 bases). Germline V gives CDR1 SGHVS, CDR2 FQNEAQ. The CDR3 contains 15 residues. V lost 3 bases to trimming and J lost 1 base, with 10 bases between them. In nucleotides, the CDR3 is TGTGCCAGCAGCTTTTACAGGGTATCTGGAAACACCATATATTTT. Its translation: CASSFYRVSGNTIYF.

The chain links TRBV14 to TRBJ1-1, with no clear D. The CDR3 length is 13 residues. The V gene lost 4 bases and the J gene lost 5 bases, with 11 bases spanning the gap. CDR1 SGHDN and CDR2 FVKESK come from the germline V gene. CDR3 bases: TGTGCCAGCAGCCCTCGGGGTTTTACTGAAGCTTTCTTT. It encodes CASSPRGFTEAFF.

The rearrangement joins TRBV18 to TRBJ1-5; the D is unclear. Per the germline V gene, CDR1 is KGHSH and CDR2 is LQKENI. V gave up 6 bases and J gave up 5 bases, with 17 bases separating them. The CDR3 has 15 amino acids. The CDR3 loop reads CASSDRATTDQPQHF. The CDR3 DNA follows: TGTGCCAGCTCGGACCGGGCAACAACAGATCAGCCCCAGCATTTT.

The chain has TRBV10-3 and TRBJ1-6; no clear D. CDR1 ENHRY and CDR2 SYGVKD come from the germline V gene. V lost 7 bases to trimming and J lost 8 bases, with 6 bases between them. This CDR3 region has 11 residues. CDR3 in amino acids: CAITEDSPLHF. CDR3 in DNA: TGTGCCATCACTGAAGATTCACCCCTCCACTTT.

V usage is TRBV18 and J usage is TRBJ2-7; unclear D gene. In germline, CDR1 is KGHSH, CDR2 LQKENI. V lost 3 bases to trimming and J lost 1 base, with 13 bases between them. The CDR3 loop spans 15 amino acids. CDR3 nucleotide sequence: TGTGCCAGCTCACCCCCAATTACTGCGTCCTACGAGCAGTACTTC. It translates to CASSPPITASYEQYF.

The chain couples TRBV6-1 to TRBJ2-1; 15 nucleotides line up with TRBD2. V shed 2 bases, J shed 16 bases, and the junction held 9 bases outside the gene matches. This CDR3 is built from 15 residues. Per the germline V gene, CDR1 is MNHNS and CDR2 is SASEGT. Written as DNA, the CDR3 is TGTGCCAGCAGTGAAAGCGGGACTAGCGGGGGGCCCAATTTCTTC. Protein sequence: CASSESGTSGGPNFF.

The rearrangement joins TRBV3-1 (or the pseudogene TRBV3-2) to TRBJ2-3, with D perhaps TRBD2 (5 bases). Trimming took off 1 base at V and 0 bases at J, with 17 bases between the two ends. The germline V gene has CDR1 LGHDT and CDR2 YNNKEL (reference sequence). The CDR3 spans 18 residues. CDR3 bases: TGTGCCAGCAGCCAAGGTCTCGGAGGAGCTATTAGCACAGATACGCAGTATTTT. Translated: CASSQGLGGAISTDTQYF.